These T cell receptor beta chains were read from a single sample in a study of CD8 T cells in Susac syndrome. Via MiXCR, TCRdb re-called the immunoSEQ multiplex PCR reads, giving one row per CDR3 protein. The sample lists 130,000 to 150,000 distinct CDR3 sequences, nearly 95% occurring once. The sample taken for sequencing was CD8+ T cells from PBMCs. These receptors were obtained from a human donor in good health. The CDR3 runs from the conserved cysteine through the conserved F or W. A D gene is named only where the DNA matches it firmly. The listing skips clone size in some rows; elsewhere it reads once, few, many or a size class.

>TRBV29-1|TRBJ2-1|-|-
CSVIVLGNEQFF
TGCAGCGTTATTGTGTTAGGCAATGAGCAGTTCTTC
>TRBV28|TRBJ2-1|-|-
CASSLLYNEQFF
TGTGCCAGCAGTCTTCTCTACAATGAGCAGTTCTTC
>TRBV2|TRBJ2-1|TRBD2|-
CASRERLAGDNEQFF
TGTGCCAGCAGGGAACGACTAGCGGGAGACAATGAGCAGTTCTTC
>TRBV27|TRBJ1-2|TRBD1|-
CASSFEPTGAGYGYTF
TGTGCCAGCAGTTTCGAGCCCACAGGGGCGGGCTATGGCTACACCTTC
>TRBV15|TRBJ2-3|-|-
CATSPEQDTDTQYF
TGTGCCACCAGTCCAGAACAGGACACAGATACGCAGTATTTT
>TRBV30|TRBJ1-5|TRBD1|-
CAWGTGQGNQPQHF
TGTGCCTGGGGGACAGGTCAAGGCAATCAGCCCCAGCATTTT
>TRBV7-9|TRBJ2-7|-|-
CASSHRRSYEQYF
TGTGCCAGCAGCCACCGCCGCAGCTACGAGCAGTACTTC
>TRBV6-6|TRBJ2-1|-|-
CASAYPDNEQFF
TGTGCCAGCGCCTATCCAGACAATGAGCAGTTCTTC
>TRBV30|TRBJ2-1|TRBD1|-
CAWSSTRTGGSYNEQFF
TGTGCCTGGAGTTCAACCCGGACAGGGGGCTCCTACAATGAGCAGTTCTTC
>TRBV27|TRBJ2-3|TRBD2|-
CASATSGLQYF
TGTGCCAGCGCGACTAGCGGGCTACAGTATTTT
>TRBV13|TRBJ1-1|-|few
CASSFGQGNTEAFF
TGTGCCAGCAGCTTTGGTCAGGGGAACACTGAAGCTTTCTTT
>TRBV9|TRBJ2-5|-|-
CASSERLDQETQYF
TGTGCCAGCAGCGAGAGACTAGACCAAGAGACCCAGTACTTC
>TRBV4-3|TRBJ2-6|-|-
CASSPGDRLAGANVLTF
TGCGCCAGCAGCCCCGGCGACAGGCTTGCTGGGGCCAACGTCCTGACTTTC
>TRBV11-2|TRBJ1-1|-|-
CASHPLNTEAFF
TGTGCCAGCCACCCGTTGAACACTGAAGCTTTCTTT
>TRBV20-1|TRBJ2-7|-|-
CSAFDLKSSYEQYF
TGCAGTGCATTCGATCTCAAAAGCTCCTACGAGCAGTACTTC
>TRBV9|TRBJ2-7|-|-
CASSVVRTHGEQYF
TGTGCCAGCAGCGTAGTAAGGACCCACGGCGAGCAGTACTTC
>TRBV12-3/TRBV12-4|TRBJ1-1|-|-
CASSLGWGTEAFF
TGTGCCAGCAGTTTGGGCTGGGGCACTGAAGCTTTCTTT
>TRBV19|TRBJ2-1|TRBD2|-
CASSPTSGTEFYNEQFF
TGTGCCAGTAGCCCGACTAGCGGGACAGAATTCTACAATGAGCAGTTCTTC
>TRBV28|TRBJ2-5|TRBD1|-
CASSFRGPEETQYF
TGTGCCAGCAGTTTTAGGGGGCCGGAGGAGACCCAGTACTTC
>TRBV2|TRBJ2-7|-|-
CASSPGGTFSSYEQYF
TGTGCCAGCAGCCCCGGAGGGACTTTCAGCTCCTACGAGCAGTACTTC
>TRBV29-1|TRBJ1-5|TRBD1|-
CSASDREDSNQPQHF
TGCAGCGCGTCGGACAGGGAAGATAGCAATCAGCCCCAGCATTTT
>TRBV15|TRBJ2-2|TRBD1|-
CATSRYRGGGELFF
TGTGCCACCAGCAGGTACAGGGGTGGAGGGGAGCTGTTTTTT
>TRBV27|TRBJ1-1|-|-
CASSFSVSTEAFF
TGTGCCAGCAGTTTTTCCGTCTCGACTGAAGCTTTCTTT